Sequencing of this T cell receptor beta chain was carried out in a study of cytomegalovirus exposure and HLA in healthy donors (dated by TCRdb to about 2017). Regarding the research as a whole: An earlier analysis of a few hundred of the donors reported over 250 Gb of sequence data and some 110 million unique TCR beta sequences obtained from about 180 million T cells. A later analysis re-examined previously published TCR beta repertoires from about 700 donors and added high-resolution HLA genotyping to investigate patterns of TCR occurrence. The study used immunosequencing to profile the T cell repertoires of around 600 subjects and linked those repertoires to cytomegalovirus serostatus. To decide whether each TCR beta V gene segment behaved as functional or pseudogenic, an earlier analysis of fewer than 750 of the donors relied on high-throughput TCR beta sequencing. The study combined high-throughput TCR immunosequencing, statistical association of individual TCRs with disease status, and machine learning to predict cytomegalovirus infection status. Across about 370 genotyped donors of the cohort, an average of about 240,000 unique TCR beta nucleotide sequences per donor were sequenced, and around 19% of those sequences were non-productive. Of the roughly 400 genotyped donors, over 70% fell in the genetic ancestry cluster associated with self-reported Caucasian donors. The study was designed to test whether signatures of past pathogen exposure could be identified by cataloging public T cell receptors. The later analysis used no new phenotypic data to find candidate immune exposures, relying instead on TCR beta sequences and their occurrence across donors. Along with the roughly 670-subject first cohort, a separate validation cohort of 120 different subjects was used. Typing coverage differed by locus: A, B, C, DRB1 and DQB1 were typed in about 629-640 donors, DQA1 in 522, DPA1 in 600 to 610, and DPB1 in just under 490. HLA typing covered class I and class II loci at four-digit resolution. Every discovery cohort repertoire had been produced on one sequencing platform. Donor age, sex, ethnicity and CMV serostatus were compiled alongside the repertoire data. Around 320 gigabases of sequencing data and some 85 million unique TCR sequences were included in an early release covering under 650 HLA-typed donors. About five DR-DQ haplotypes were handled as single units for association and clustering because linkage in the cohort was strong. A later genetic analysis took genome-wide SNP genotypes for about three fifths of the 666 donors and used that subset as a discovery cohort. Broader findings and caveats from the paper: Broadly in line with IMGT annotations, most TCR beta V segments showed up in productive rearrangements about 90% or about 30% of the time in an earlier analysis of approximately 600 of the donors. The study listed 150 to 200 TCR beta chains as associated with cytomegalovirus. Immune exposure information for the cohort was limited to CMV serostatus. A further reported finding was that TCR beta sequences accurately predicted the HLA-A and HLA-B alleles for most subjects in the first cohort. When HLA alleles, especially DR and DQ, strongly co-occurred, TCR associations were difficult to assign to individual alleles. The sequencing pipeline was judged likely to have produced a cluster of highly shared sequence variants as a technical artifact. Correlated functional status among segregating V segments might be attributable to linkage disequilibrium, but an unknown experimental factor could not be ruled out. The 87-base-pair reads could not distinguish some IMGT-functional V segments, including TRBV6-2 and TRBV6-3, so those segments were excluded. Most TCR sequences were observed very rarely across donors, whereas some public TCRs were present in many individuals. The earlier analysis of almost 600 of the donors excluded around 17 rarely observed V segments, including chromosome 9 orphons, because counts were too low. At a false discovery rate of 0.05, a later analysis linked roughly 17,000 TCR beta sequences to specific HLA alleles. In this cohort, only TCR beta chains were sequenced, and detectable features were limited by the absence of alpha or paired-chain data. According to a later analysis, most CMV-associated TCR beta chains appeared to be HLA-restricted, and the HLA associations seemed to be driven largely by CMV exposure. The classifier was reported to diagnose cytomegalovirus status with high specificity and sensitivity in both the original and validation cohorts. In vitro tests confirmed that a few of the cytomegalovirus-associated TCR beta chains recognize cytomegalovirus antigens. The presence/absence analyses assumed that sequencing depth was roughly uniform across donors, and that assumption may not be true. A later genetic analysis reported fewer N-insertions in productive TCRs among donors in an Asian-associated ancestry cluster than the roughly 620-donor mean. An association between a missense DCLRE1C variant and V-gene and J-gene trimming of TCR beta chains was found in a later genetic analysis and replicated in an independent cohort. The authors suggested that the approach could potentially be generalized to other disease states and immunological phenotypes. In a later analysis, HLA-associated TCR beta chains showed more clonal expansion and lower generation probabilities than non-associated chains that were equally common. A later analysis found that TCR association rates varied across HLA loci, with DRB1 alleles showing the most associated TCRs and HLA-C alleles the fewest. A later analysis reported that several top co-occurrence clusters appeared linked to parvovirus B19, influenza, CMV and Epstein-Barr virus. HLA typing was unavailable for some donors at each locus, so association tests used only the typed subset.

Comments on this clone: Its antigen is currently not known.

The cohort was made up of around 720 healthy bone marrow donors. Cohort members were all nominally healthy when sampled, although unrecorded immune exposures were likely present. The donor tested CMV seronegative, placing the donor among the 350 to 400 seronegative members of the cohort. Each donor provided a peripheral blood sample, and peripheral blood mononuclear cells were used for TCR beta sequencing. Genomic DNA extraction from the blood cell samples was performed with the Qiagen DNeasy Blood Extraction Kit. Libraries were prepared through the immunoSEQ multiplex PCR assay. A mixture of 60 forward primers for TCR Vbeta segments and 13 reverse primers for TCR Jbeta segments was used in the multiplex PCR. The CDR3 region of rearranged TCR beta genes was amplified from genomic DNA with a multiplex PCR assay. On the Illumina HiSeq System, the amplified TCR beta libraries were sequenced as 87-base-pair reads. Under the source paper's analysis protocol: A later analysis counted about 76 million unique TCR beta chains across the 690 or so repertoires, and roughly 11 million of these chains were shared by at least two donors. Raw reads were error-corrected and collapsed into unique sequences by a nearest-neighbor algorithm in which closely related sequences were merged to remove PCR and sequencing errors. CDR3 sequences were aligned to IMGT reference sequences to assign V, D and J gene segments. Each retained sequence needed at least a six-nucleotide match to both a V gene segment and a J gene segment. A rearrangement counted as productive if the CDR3 had no stop codons and remained in frame with V and J, and every other rearrangement counted as non-productive. Following IMGT convention, CDR3 was defined as the stretch from the second conserved V-encoded cysteine up to the conserved J-encoded phenylalanine. Sequences without an unambiguous match to a single V gene segment were excluded from the earlier analysis of about 600 of the donors. In an earlier analysis of 450 to 700 of the donors, V segments were called functional above 56.7% productive rearrangements and were called segregating when the between-donor standard deviation exceeded 5%. To diagnose cytomegalovirus status from the catalog of TCR beta chain sequences, a statistical classification framework was built. V and J gene assignment, in a later analysis, came from comparing TCR nucleotide sequences with IMGT/GENE-DB human TR gene sequences. Using the TCRdist pipeline, a later analysis assigned CDR3 sequences along with most-parsimonious VDJ recombination scenarios. In a later analysis, each TCR beta chain was defined by its CDR3 amino acid sequence together with its V-gene family, and reads lacking a unique V-gene family were excluded. In a later analysis, 450 to 600 highly shared, low-generation-probability nucleotide sequences were removed to address suspected cross-contamination and a sequencing artifact. In a later analysis, a clonal expansion index was calculated for each public chain from normalized within-repertoire ranks of inferred template counts. In a later analysis, generation probabilities were computed using a VDJ recombination model fitted to out-of-frame rearrangements, and the results were checked against IGoR. In a later analysis, TCR-TCR, TCR-HLA and TCR-CMV co-occurrence was scored with hypergeometric tests, and a repertoire-size bias correction was applied to TCR pairs. False discovery rates were estimated in a later analysis by permuting HLA or CMV assignments 20 times. In a later analysis, co-occurring TCRs were grouped using DBSCAN, with TCRdist sequence similarity added in when clustering inside HLA-allele-positive subsets. Co-occurrence clustering excluded repertoires with fewer than 30,000 or more than 120,000 public chains, plus five with anomalous nucleotide sharing. TCRdb provides this immuneACCESS table in a form limited to in-frame rearrangements. Some clones are lacking; in checked studies, under half of them reflect an unresolved V gene, and why the rest are absent is not known. From that table come the V and J calls and clone size; the DNA was used to work out D and trimming. This sample's table lists approximately 75,000 clones. The ten largest clones take up about 4.9% of the sample.

The germline V gene (reference sequence) gives CDR1 as GTSNPN and CDR2 as SVGIG. Its CDR3 holds 16 amino acids, cysteine through phenylalanine. Left in the record is the CDR3 DNA by itself, 48 bases read in frame from the first base. Trimmed from V: 2 bases; trimmed from J: 5 bases; junction bases lacking a gene match: 13. This sequence was found in a man between 35 and 55 years old in good health and CMV-seronegative. The chain is made from TRBV30 and TRBJ2-7; a stretch of 9 junction bases matches TRBD1. Sequenced material: PBMCs. The CDR3 in this case is CAWSLGDRVLSHEQYF. The sequence in DNA is TGTGCCTGGAGTCTCGGGGACAGGGTGTTATCCCACGAGCAGTACTTC.